This is a list of T cell receptor beta chains from one sample in a study of response to subunit inactivated influenza vaccine. TCRdb reanalysed the RT-PCR reads using MiXCR and keeps one entry per CDR3 protein. The sample lists 450,000 to 600,000 distinct CDR3 sequences; 16% were seen once. The sequencing here drew on CD4+ T cells sorted from PBMCs, taken about 24 months after vaccination. These receptors were taken from a man aged 50-75 years who received an inactivated influenza vaccine. CDR3s include the opening cysteine and the closing phenylalanine or tryptophan. A D gene is named only where the DNA matches it firmly. Clone size appears in some rows only: once, few, many, or a class for an expanded clone.

V gene	D gene	J gene	clone size	CDR3 protein	CDR3 DNA
TRBV5-6	NA	TRBJ1-1	NA	CASSLPMNTEAFF	TGTGCCAGCAGCCTTCCGATGAACACTGAAGCTTTCTTT
TRBV19	TRBD2	TRBJ2-1	many	CASSDRLAGSEQFF	TGTGCCAGTAGTGATCGACTAGCGGGGTCTGAGCAGTTCTTC
TRBV4-2	NA	TRBJ2-1	NA	CASSLHPERQYEQFF	TGTGCCAGCAGCCTCCACCCAGAGCGGCAGTATGAGCAGTTCTTC
TRBV6-2/TRBV6-3	NA	TRBJ2-3	NA	CASSYTGPSTDTQYF	TGTGCCAGCAGTTACACTGGGCCTAGCACAGATACGCAGTATTTT
TRBV29-1	NA	TRBJ2-7	many	CSVEASLREQYF	TGCAGCGTTGAAGCTTCCCTTCGCGAGCAGTACTTC
TRBV20-1	NA	TRBJ2-1	NA	CSARARLGNEQFF	TGCAGTGCTAGAGCCCGTTTGGGAAATGAGCAGTTCTTC
TRBV7-2	NA	TRBJ1-5	NA	CASSLVGHQPQHF	TGTGCCAGCAGCTTAGTCGGGCATCAGCCCCAGCATTTT
TRBV6-2/TRBV6-3	TRBD1	TRBJ2-1	few	CASSTGTGFYEQFF	TGTGCCAGCAGTACCGGGACAGGGTTCTATGAGCAGTTCTTC
TRBV24-1	NA	TRBJ2-1	few	CATSDSRARNRRQQFF	TGTGCCACCAGTGATTCTAGAGCGAGGAACCGAAGACAGCAGTTCTTC
TRBV24-1	TRBD1	TRBJ2-5	NA	CATSSQGETQYF	TGTGCCACCAGTTCACAGGGGGAGACCCAGTACTTC
TRBV6-1	NA	TRBJ1-1	NA	CASSIHQGLTEAFF	TGTGCCAGCAGCATTCACCAGGGTTTGACTGAAGCTTTCTTT
TRBV6-5	TRBD1	TRBJ2-1	NA	CASSYSGTGGYNEQFF	TGTGCCAGCAGTTACTCCGGGACAGGGGGCTACAATGAGCAGTTCTTC